This is a list of T cell receptor beta chains from one sample in a study of control samples from healthy donors and cancer patients. The protocol was immunoSEQ multiplex PCR, while the TCRdb copy is restricted to in-frame clones and leaves out a portion. The table has some 120,000 clones, over 90% seen once; the top ten hold about 2.6%. Sequenced: blood. All receptors derive from a man younger than 45 in good health. Both conserved end residues are part of each CDR3. A D gene is named only where the DNA matches it firmly. Clone size is shown for a subset of rows, as once, few, many or a class of expanded clone.

V	size	D	J	DNA	CDR3
TRBV5-5	NA	TRBD2	TRBJ2-3	TGTGCCAGCAGCTCCCCTCGGGGCCTAGCGGGGACAGATACGCAGTATTTT	CASSSPRGLAGTDTQYF
TRBV25-1	NA	TRBD2	TRBJ2-7	TGTGCCAGCAGCGGACTAGCGGGACCCAATATATACTACGAGCAGTACTTC	CASSGLAGPNIYYEQYF
TRBV11-2	NA	NA	TRBJ1-2	TGTGCCAGCAGCTCCATAAAACGGACGGGTTCAGCTAACTATGGCTACACCTTC	CASSSIKRTGSANYGYTF
TRBV7-9	NA	NA	TRBJ1-1	TGTGCCAGCAACCGGGACCATAACACTGAAGCTTTCTTT	CASNRDHNTEAFF
TRBV5-1	NA	NA	TRBJ1-1	TGCGCCAGCAACTATCCGGGAAGCAACACTGAAGCTTTCTTT	CASNYPGSNTEAFF
TRBV27	NA	NA	TRBJ1-4	TGTGCCAGCAGTTTAAGCGGGGGTTGGGAAAAACTGTTTTTT	CASSLSGGWEKLFF
TRBV24-1	once	NA	TRBJ2-2	TGTGCCACCAGTGATAATATACAGGGTCGGGCCGGGGAGCTGTTTTTT	CATSDNIQGRAGELFF
TRBV29-1	NA	NA	TRBJ1-4	TGCAGCGTTGAAGCCCCTAACAGTGAACCTAATGAAAAACTGTTTTTT	CSVEAPNSEPNEKLFF
TRBV9	NA	NA	TRBJ1-1	TGTGCCAGCAGCGTAGTTAGGCGGACTGAAGCTTTCTTT	CASSVVRRTEAFF
TRBV27	NA	TRBD1	TRBJ2-7	TGTGCCAGCAGTATCAGGGGGCATTACGAGCAGTACTTC	CASSIRGHYEQYF